Sequencing of this T cell receptor (beta chain) was carried out in a study of T-cell reconstitution after alpha-beta-depleted transplantation in children. Study-wide results and limits: Surviving recipient T cells and thymic progenitors produced the high day-60 TCRbeta diversity seen in some patients.

Researchers prepared the TCRbeta library using unique molecular identifiers, the study reports. TCRdb reprocessed the PCR reads with MiXCR, giving one entry per CDR3 protein. The data contain just over 950,000 distinct CDR3 sequences, roughly 31% of them singletons. This CDR3 region has 15 residues. Unmatched junction bases numbered 7, after V lost 4 bases and J lost 0 bases. Looked up from germline, CDR1 is SGHRS and CDR2 is YFSETQ. Regarding this clonotype: The antigen remains undetermined.

The chain couples TRBV5-1 to TRBJ2-7; 7 bases agree with TRBD2. The TCR originated in a boy less than two years old who had a stem cell transplant for SCID, so the T cells may come from the graft donor. The sequenced sample was PBMCs, mostly from graft donor cells, obtained 360 days after TCRalphabeta/CD19-depleted stem cell transplant. In nucleotides, the CDR3 is TGCGCCAGCAGCCCTATCCTAGCGGACTCCTACGAGCAGTACTTC. It codes for CASSPILADSYEQYF.